Presented here are 11 T cell receptor beta chains from one specimen sequenced in a study of OX40 agonist ivuxolimab in advanced cancers. Assay used: immunoSEQ multiplex PCR; TCRdb lists only in-frame clones, some missing. Counted here are roughly 53,000 clones, about four fifths occurring once; the ten biggest clones make up over 0.55%. This material consisted of CD4+ or CD8+ T cells sorted from blood, taken in a trial of the OX40 agonist ivuxolimab. The receptors shown here come from an adult with an advanced solid tumor such as melanoma, head and neck, liver or kidney cancer.

The rearrangement links TRBV4-2 to TRBJ1-3; D is unresolved. The CDR3 extends over 16 amino acids. The germline gives CDR1 LGHNA, CDR2 YNFKEQ. Trimming removed 0 bases from V and 0 bases from J, with 9 bases in between. The CDR3 DNA is TGTGCCAGCAGCCAAGAACCCACCCACTCTGGAAACACCATATATTTT. Protein: CASSQEPTHSGNTIYF.

The chain carries TRBV6-5 and TRBJ1-1; no firm D call. The V end was cut by 2 bases, the J end by 0 bases, with 7 bases between. The CDR3 sequence is 14 residues long. Germline assignment: CDR1 MNHEY and CDR2 SVGAGI. This chain's CDR3 is CASSYTVMNTEAFF. DNA of the CDR3: TGTGCCAGCAGTTACACGGTGATGAACACTGAAGCTTTCTTT.

This chain connects TRBV5-6 to TRBJ1-3, with unresolved D. Germline V gene lookup returns CDR1 SGHDT and CDR2 YYEEEE. V lost 4 bases, J lost 1 base, and 12 bases lay in between. There are 15 residues in the CDR3. Here the CDR3 reads CASSQIQRSGNTIYF. CDR3 in DNA: TGTGCCAGCAGCCAGATACAGAGATCTGGAAACACCATATATTTT.

This clone showed up just once. The gene calls are TRBV9 and TRBJ1-4; D is perhaps TRBD1 (5 bases). The V end lost 3 bases, the J end lost 0 bases, and 12 bases lay between the germline ends. The CDR3 is 16 residues long. Germline CDR1 is SGDLS and CDR2 is YYNGEE. CDR3 in DNA: TGTGCCAGCAGCGCGGGGGTGCAGTCAACTAATGAAAAACTGTTTTTT. This encodes CASSAGVQSTNEKLFF. The whole variable domain, filled in from reference TRBV9 and TRBJ1-4, reads DSGVTQTPKHLITATGQRVTLRCSPRSGDLSVYWYQQSLDQGLQFLIQYYNGEERAKGNILERFSAQQFPDLHSELNLSSLELGDSALYFCASSAGVQSTNEKLFFGSGTQLSVL.

The gene calls are TRBV13 and TRBJ1-1; D ambiguous. The germline V and J ends were trimmed by 5 bases and 0 bases, with 16 bases remaining between them. The germline V gene encodes CDR1 PRHDT and CDR2 FYEKMQ (reference sequence). This CDR3 comprises 16 residues. In DNA form, the CDR3 reads TGTGCCAGCAGCCCAACCGCGGTCTTTATGAACACTGAAGCTTTCTTT. This sequence encodes CASSPTAVFMNTEAFF.

The chain recombines TRBV9 with TRBJ2-1, with D perhaps TRBD1 (6 bases). The germline gives CDR1 SGDLS, CDR2 YYNGEE. The germline V and J ends were trimmed by 0 bases and 13 bases, with 17 bases remaining between them. This CDR3 has 14 amino acids. The CDR3 region is CASSVAGQGLLQFF. As DNA, the CDR3 is TGTGCCAGCAGCGTAGCTGGCCAGGGGCTGCTTCAGTTCTTC.

This clone was observed a single time. The chain carries TRBV7-2 and TRBJ2-7, with D possibly being TRBD1 (5 bases). This CDR3 comprises 12 residues. The germline V gene has CDR1 SGHTA and CDR2 FQGNSA. V gave up 3 bases and J gave up 6 bases, with 9 bases separating them. The CDR3: CASSLGLVEQYF. In DNA, the CDR3 is TGTGCCAGCAGCTTGGGGCTAGTCGAGCAGTACTTC.

This clone was seen more than once but under ten times. The chain couples TRBV30 to TRBJ1-2; D may be TRBD1 (6 bases). V dropped 1 base and J dropped 8 bases, with 20 bases sitting between them. Per the germline V gene, CDR1 is GTSNPN and CDR2 is SVGIG (reference sequence). The CDR3 consists of 15 residues. DNA for the CDR3: TGTGCCTGGAGTGCACAGGGCGCCGGGCTTCTAGGCTACACCTTC. Residues: CAWSAQGAGLLGYTF.

This sequence joins TRBV7-9 and TRBJ2-4; 11 bases match TRBD2. V gave up 5 bases and J gave up 5 bases; unmatched junction bases: 8. CDR1 and CDR2 from the germline V gene are SEHNR and FQNEAQ (reference sequence). The CDR3 consists of 16 residues. CDR3 nucleotides: TGTGCCAGCAGCCCGCGGATAGCGGGGGGGCAAAACATTCAGTACTTC. Encoded protein: CASSPRIAGGQNIQYF.

The rearrangement uses TRBV19 and TRBJ2-3; a weak D match, TRBD1 (5 bases). The germline V gene encodes CDR1 LNHDA and CDR2 SQIVND (reference sequence). The CDR3 sequence is 15 residues long. V was pared by 3 bases and J by 2 bases, with 12 bases between. The DNA for the CDR3 is TGTGCCAGTAGTATTACAGGACCCCCCACAGATACGCAGTATTTT. It translates to CASSITGPPTDTQYF.

The chain employs TRBV30 and TRBJ2-6; no reliable D call. Trimming pared 1 base from V and 0 bases from J, leaving 7 bases between. Germline V gene data show CDR1 as GTSNPN and CDR2 as SVGIG (reference sequence). There are 15 residues in the CDR3. The chain's CDR3 is CAWSAVVSGANVLTF. As DNA, the CDR3 is TGTGCCTGGAGTGCTGTCGTCTCTGGGGCCAACGTCCTGACTTTC.